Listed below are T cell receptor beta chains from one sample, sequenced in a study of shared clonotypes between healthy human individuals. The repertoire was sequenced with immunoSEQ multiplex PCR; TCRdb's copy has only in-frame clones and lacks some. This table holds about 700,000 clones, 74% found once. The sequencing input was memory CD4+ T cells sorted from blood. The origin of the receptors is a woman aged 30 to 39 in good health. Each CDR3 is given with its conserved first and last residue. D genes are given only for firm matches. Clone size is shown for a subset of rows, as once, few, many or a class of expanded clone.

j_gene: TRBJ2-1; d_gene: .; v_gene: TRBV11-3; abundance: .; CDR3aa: CASSLGDGFYNEQFF; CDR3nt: TGTGCCAGCAGCTTAGGGGACGGATTCTACAATGAGCAGTTCTTC
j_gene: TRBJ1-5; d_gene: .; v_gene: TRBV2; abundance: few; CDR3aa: CASLQVRDQPQHF; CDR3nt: TGTGCCAGTTTACAGGTTCGGGACCAGCCCCAGCATTTT
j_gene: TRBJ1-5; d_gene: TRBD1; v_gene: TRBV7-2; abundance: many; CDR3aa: CASSLVPDRGLQPQHF; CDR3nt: TGTGCCAGCAGCTTAGTGCCGGACAGGGGGCTTCAGCCCCAGCATTTT
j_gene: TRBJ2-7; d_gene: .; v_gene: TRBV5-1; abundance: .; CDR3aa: CASSLGAGLTYEQYF; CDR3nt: TGCGCCAGCAGCCTGGGTGCGGGACTTACCTACGAGCAGTACTTC
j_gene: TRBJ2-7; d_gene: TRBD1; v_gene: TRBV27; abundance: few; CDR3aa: CASSPKGQSYEQYF; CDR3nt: TGTGCCAGCAGTCCTAAGGGACAGTCCTACGAGCAGTACTTC
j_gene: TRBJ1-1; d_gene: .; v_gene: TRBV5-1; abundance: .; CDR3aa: CASSLVGSPPNTEAFF; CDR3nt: TGCGCCAGCAGCTTGGTAGGCAGCCCACCGAACACTGAAGCTTTCTTT
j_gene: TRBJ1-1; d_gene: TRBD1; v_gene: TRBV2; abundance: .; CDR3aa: CASSGQGDTEAFF; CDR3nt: TGTGCCAGCAGTGGACAGGGAGACACTGAAGCTTTCTTT
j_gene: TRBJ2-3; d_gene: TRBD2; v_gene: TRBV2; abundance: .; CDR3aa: CASRKGLDTDTQYF; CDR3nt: TGTGCCAGCCGTAAGGGACTAGACACAGATACGCAGTATTTT
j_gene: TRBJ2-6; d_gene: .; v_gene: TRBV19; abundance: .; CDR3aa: CASSIVLGSGANVLTF; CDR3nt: TGTGCCAGTAGTATAGTTTTGGGGTCTGGGGCCAACGTCCTGACTTTC
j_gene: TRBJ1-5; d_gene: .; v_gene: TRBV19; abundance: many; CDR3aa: CASRIQGINQPQHF; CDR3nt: TGTGCCAGTAGGATACAGGGAATTAATCAGCCCCAGCATTTT
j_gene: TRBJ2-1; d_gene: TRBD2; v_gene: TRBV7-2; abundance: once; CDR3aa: CASRIKLAGENNEQFF; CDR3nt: TGTGCCAGCAGAATTAAACTAGCGGGAGAAAACAATGAGCAGTTCTTC
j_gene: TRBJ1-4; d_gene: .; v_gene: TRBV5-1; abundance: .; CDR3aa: CASSLAASTTNEKLFF; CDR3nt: TGCGCCAGCAGCTTGGCCGCGAGCACAACTAATGAAAAACTGTTTTTT
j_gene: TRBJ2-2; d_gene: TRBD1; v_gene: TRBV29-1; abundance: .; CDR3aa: CSAKTGTDNTGELFF; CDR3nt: TGCAGCGCAAAAACCGGGACAGACAACACCGGGGAGCTGTTTTTT
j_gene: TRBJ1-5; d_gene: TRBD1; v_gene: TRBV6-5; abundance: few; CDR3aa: CASSLTGGNQPQHF; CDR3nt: TGTGCCAGCAGTTTGACAGGGGGCAATCAGCCCCAGCATTTT
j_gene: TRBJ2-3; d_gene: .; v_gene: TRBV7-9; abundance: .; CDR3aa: CASSTAWDTYTDTQYF; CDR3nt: TGTGCCAGCAGCACGGCATGGGACACTTACACAGATACGCAGTATTTT
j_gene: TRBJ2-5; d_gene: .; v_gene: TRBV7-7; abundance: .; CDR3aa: CASSLSPGGQETQYF; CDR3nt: TGTGCCAGCAGCTTATCACCCGGAGGACAAGAGACCCAGTACTTC
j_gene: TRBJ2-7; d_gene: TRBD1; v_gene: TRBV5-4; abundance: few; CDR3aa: CASSLGTGPYEQYF; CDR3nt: TGTGCCAGCAGCTTAGGGACAGGGCCCTACGAGCAGTACTTC
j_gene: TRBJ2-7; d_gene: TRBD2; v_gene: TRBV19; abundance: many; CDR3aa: CASSVGTMGEQYF; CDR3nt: TGTGCCAGTAGTGTCGGGACTATGGGAGAGCAGTACTTC
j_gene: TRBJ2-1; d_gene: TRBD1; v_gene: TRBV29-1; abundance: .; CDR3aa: CSAGGDRGNEQFF; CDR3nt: TGCAGCGCTGGAGGGGACAGGGGCAATGAGCAGTTCTTC
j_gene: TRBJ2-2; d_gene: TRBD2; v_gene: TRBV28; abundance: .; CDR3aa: CASSFPRAIAGGLNTGELFF; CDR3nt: TGTGCCAGCAGTTTCCCTAGGGCCATAGCGGGAGGGCTCAACACCGGGGAGCTGTTTTTT
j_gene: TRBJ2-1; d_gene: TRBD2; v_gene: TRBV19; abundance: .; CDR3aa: CASRASGSYNEQFF; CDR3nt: TGTGCCAGTAGGGCTAGCGGGAGTTACAATGAGCAGTTCTTC
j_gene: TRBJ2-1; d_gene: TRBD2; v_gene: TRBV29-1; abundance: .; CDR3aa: CSVGTSGPNNEQFF; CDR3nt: TGCAGCGTTGGGACTAGCGGGCCAAACAATGAGCAGTTCTTC
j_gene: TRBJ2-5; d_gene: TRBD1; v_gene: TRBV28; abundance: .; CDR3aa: CASSLLQGVVETQYF; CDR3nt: TGTGCCAGCAGTTTACTGCAGGGGGTTGTGGAGACCCAGTACTTC
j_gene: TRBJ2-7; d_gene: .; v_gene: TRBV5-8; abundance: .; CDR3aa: CASSLYGGEQYF; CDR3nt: TGTGCCAGCAGCTTGTACGGGGGCGAGCAGTACTTC
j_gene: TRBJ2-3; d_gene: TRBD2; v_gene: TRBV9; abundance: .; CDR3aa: CASSASGTSTDTQYF; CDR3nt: TGTGCCAGCAGCGCCAGCGGGACTAGCACAGATACGCAGTATTTT
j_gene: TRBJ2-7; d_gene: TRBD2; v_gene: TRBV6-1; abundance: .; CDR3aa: CAERTSGGEQYF; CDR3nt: TGTGCCGAGCGGACTAGCGGGGGGGAGCAGTACTTC
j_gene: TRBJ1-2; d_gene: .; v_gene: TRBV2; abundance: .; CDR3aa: CASSEGGYGYTF; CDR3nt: TGTGCCAGCAGTGAGGGGGGGTATGGCTACACCTTC
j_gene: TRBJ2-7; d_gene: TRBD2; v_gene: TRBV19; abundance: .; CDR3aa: CASSSLAGGSYEQYF; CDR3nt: TGTGCCAGTAGTTCACTAGCGGGAGGCTCCTACGAGCAGTACTTC
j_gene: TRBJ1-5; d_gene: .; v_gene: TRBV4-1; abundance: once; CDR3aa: CASSQVRRGGDQPQHF; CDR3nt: TGCGCCAGCAGCCAAGTACGCAGAGGAGGAGATCAGCCCCAGCATTTT
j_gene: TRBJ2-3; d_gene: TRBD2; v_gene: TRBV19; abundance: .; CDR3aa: CASSPRASGSPDTQYF; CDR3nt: TGTGCCAGTAGCCCTAGGGCTAGCGGGAGTCCAGATACGCAGTATTTT
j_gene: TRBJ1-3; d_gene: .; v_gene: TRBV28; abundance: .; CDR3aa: CASSTISSGNTIYF; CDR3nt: TGTGCCAGCAGCACGATTAGCTCTGGAAACACCATATATTTT
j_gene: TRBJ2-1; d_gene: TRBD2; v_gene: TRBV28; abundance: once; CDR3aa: CASSLRVPGLGYNEQFF; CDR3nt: TGTGCCAGCAGTTTACGGGTACCGGGACTAGGATACAATGAGCAGTTCTTC
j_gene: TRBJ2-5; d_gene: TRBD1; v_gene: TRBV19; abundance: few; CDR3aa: CASSKWQGDPETQYF; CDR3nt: TGTGCCAGTAGTAAGTGGCAGGGGGATCCAGAGACCCAGTACTTC
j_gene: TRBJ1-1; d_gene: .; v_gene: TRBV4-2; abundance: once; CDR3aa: CASSQALMNTEAFF; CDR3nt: TGTGCCAGCAGCCAGGCCCTTATGAACACTGAAGCTTTCTTT
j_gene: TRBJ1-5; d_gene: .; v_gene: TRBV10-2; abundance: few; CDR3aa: CASSENGSNQPQHF; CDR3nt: TGCGCCAGCAGTGAGAACGGGAGCAATCAGCCCCAGCATTTT
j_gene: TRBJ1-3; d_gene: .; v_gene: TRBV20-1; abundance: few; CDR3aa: CSASVASTIYF; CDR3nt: TGCAGTGCGTCCGTGGCTAGCACCATATATTTT
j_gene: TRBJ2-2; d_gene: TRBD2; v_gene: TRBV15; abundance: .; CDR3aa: CATSRERTSVTGELFF; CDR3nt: TGTGCCACCAGCAGAGAGCGGACTAGCGTTACCGGGGAGCTGTTTTTT
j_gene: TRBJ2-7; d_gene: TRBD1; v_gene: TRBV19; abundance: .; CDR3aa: CASSPRDRGSYEQYF; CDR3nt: TGTGCCAGTAGTCCGAGGGACAGGGGCTCCTACGAGCAGTACTTC
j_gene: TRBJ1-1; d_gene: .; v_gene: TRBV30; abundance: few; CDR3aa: CAWSVQGPEAFF; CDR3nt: TGTGCCTGGAGTGTACAGGGACCTGAAGCTTTCTTT
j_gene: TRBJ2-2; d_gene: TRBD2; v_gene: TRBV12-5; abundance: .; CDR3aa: CASGLALAGTNTGELFF; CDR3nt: TGTGCTAGTGGTTTGGCCCTAGCGGGAACGAACACCGGGGAGCTGTTTTTT
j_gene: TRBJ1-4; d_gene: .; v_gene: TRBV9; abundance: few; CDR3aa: CASSVAQGPANEKLFF; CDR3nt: TGTGCCAGCAGCGTAGCTCAAGGGCCCGCTAATGAAAAACTGTTTTTT
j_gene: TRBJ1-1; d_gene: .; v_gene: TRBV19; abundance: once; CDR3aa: CASSPGGVNTEAFF; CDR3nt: TGTGCCAGTAGCCCCGGGGGGGTGAACACTGAAGCTTTCTTT
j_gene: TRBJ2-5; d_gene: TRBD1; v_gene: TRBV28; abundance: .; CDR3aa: CASSQNRGRTQYF; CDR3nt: TGTGCCAGCAGCCAAAACAGGGGAAGGACCCAGTACTTC
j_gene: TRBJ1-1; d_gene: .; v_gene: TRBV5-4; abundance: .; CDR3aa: CASSSPNTEAFF; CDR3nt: TGTGCCAGCAGCTCTCCGAACACTGAAGCTTTCTTT
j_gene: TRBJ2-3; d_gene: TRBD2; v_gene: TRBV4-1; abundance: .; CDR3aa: CASSPGGREGDTQYF; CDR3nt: TGCGCCAGCAGCCCAGGAGGAAGGGAGGGGGATACGCAGTATTTT
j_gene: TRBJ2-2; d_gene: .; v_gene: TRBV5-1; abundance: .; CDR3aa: CASRQWTDTGELFF; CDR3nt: TGCGCCAGCAGACAATGGACAGACACCGGGGAGCTGTTTTTT